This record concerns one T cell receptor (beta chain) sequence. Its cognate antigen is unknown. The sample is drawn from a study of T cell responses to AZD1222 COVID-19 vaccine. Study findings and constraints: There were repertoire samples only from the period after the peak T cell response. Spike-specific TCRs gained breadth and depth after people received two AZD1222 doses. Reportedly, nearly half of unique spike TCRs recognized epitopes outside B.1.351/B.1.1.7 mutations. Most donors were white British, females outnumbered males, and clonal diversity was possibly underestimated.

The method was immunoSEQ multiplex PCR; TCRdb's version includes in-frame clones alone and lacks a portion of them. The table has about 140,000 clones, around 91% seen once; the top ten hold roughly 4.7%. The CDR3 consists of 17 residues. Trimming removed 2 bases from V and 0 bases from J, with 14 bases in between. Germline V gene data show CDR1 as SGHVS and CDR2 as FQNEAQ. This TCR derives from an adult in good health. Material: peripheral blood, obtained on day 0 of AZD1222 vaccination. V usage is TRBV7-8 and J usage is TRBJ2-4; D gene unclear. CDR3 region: CASSLRTDQIAKNIQYF. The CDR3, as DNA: TGTGCCAGCAGCTTAAGGACGGACCAGATAGCCAAAAACATTCAGTACTTC.